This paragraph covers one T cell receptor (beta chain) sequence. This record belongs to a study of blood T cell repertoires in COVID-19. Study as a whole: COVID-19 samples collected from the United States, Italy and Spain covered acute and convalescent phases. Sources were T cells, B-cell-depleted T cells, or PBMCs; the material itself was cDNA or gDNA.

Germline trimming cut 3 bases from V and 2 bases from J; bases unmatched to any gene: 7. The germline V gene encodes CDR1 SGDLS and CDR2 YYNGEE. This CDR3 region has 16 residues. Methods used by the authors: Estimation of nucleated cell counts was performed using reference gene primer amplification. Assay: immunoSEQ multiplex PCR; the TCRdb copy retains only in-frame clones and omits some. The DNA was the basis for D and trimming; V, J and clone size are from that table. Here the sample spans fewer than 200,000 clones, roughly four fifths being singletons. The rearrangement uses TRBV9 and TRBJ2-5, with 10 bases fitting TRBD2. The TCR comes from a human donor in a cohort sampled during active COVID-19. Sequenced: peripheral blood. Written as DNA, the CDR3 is TGTGCCAGCAGCGAGGGACTAGCGAGAGATCAAGAGACCCAGTACTTC. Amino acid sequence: CASSEGLARDQETQYF.